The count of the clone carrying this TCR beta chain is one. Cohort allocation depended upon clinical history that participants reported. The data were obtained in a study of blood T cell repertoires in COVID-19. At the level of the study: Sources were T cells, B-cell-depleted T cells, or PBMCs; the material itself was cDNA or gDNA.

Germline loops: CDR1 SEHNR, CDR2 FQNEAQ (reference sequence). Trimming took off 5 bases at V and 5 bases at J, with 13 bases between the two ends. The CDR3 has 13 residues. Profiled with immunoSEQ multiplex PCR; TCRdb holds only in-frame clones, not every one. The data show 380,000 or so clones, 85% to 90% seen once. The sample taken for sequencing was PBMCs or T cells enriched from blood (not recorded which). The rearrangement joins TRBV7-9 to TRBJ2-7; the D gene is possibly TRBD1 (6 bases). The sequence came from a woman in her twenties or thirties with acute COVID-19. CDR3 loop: CASSNRDTHEQYF. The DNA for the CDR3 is TGTGCCAGCAGCAACCGGGACACCCACGAGCAGTACTTC.